This T cell receptor beta chain was captured by sequencing in a study of blood T cell repertoires in COVID-19. Study-level background: Acute and convalescent COVID-19 samples came from the United States, Italy and Spain. T cells, B-cell-depleted T cells, or PBMCs provided the cDNA or gDNA that served as material.

Participants were aged roughly 18 to 89 years from approximately 25 US areas. Categorization into cohorts depended on clinical history that participants reported. Generated by immunoSEQ multiplex PCR, the TCRdb table keeps only in-frame clones and is missing some. The table records fewer than 350,000 clones, roughly 88% of them present only once. Sequenced material: PBMCs or T cells enriched from blood (not recorded which). This clonotype was obtained from a woman in her 40s with acute COVID-19.

CDR3 sequence reads: CASSSQGPQGAREQFF. CDR3 nucleotide sequence: TGTGCCAGCAGCTCGCAGGGTCCACAGGGGGCACGGGAGCAGTTCTTC. This chain connects TRBV7-9 to TRBJ2-1; 9 nucleotides agree with TRBD1. From germline, CDR1 is SEHNR and CDR2 FQNEAQ (reference sequence). V dropped 4 bases and J dropped 10; count of bases not matched to a gene: 14. This CDR3 comprises 16 residues.